The present T cell receptor beta chain was sequenced within a study of monozygotic twins with inflammatory bowel disease. CDR3 length equals 16 residues. Looked up from germline, CDR1 is SGHAT and CDR2 is FQNNGV. TCRdb re-called the 5' RACE reads; every CDR3 protein appears as one record, without DNA. The sample includes a few hundred thousand distinct CDR3 sequences. Sequencing used blood. The source is a human donor with ulcerative colitis or Crohn's disease, or a healthy co-twin of an affected twin (not recorded which). The chain joins TRBV11-2 to TRBJ2-3; the D call from TCRdb, TRBD1, cannot be confirmed without DNA. The CDR3 spells CASSMRGGPGTDTQYF. Full variable domain (rest looked up from reference TRBV11-2 and TRBJ2-3): EAGVAQSPRYKIIEKRQSVAFWCNPISGHATLYWYQQILGQGPKLLIQFQNNGVVDDSQLPKDRFSAERLKGVDSTLKIQPAKLEDSAVYLCASSMRGGPGTDTQYFGPGTRLTVL.